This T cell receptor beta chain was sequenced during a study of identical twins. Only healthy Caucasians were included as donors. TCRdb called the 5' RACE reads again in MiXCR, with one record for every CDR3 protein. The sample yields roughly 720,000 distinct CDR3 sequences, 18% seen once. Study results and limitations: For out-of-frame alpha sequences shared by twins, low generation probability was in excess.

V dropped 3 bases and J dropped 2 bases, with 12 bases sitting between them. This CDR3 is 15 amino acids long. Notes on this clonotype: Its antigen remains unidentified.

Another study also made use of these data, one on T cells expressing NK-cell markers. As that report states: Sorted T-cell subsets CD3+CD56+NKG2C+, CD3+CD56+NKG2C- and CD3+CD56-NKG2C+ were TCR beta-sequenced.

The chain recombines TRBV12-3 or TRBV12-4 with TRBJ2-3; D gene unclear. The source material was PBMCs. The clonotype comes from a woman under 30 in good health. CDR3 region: CASSFVGRDTDTQYF. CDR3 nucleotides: TGTGCCAGCAGTTTTGTTGGCAGAGACACAGATACGCAGTATTTT.